Reported below is one T cell receptor beta chain. RNA transcripts provided the source from which TCR beta CDR3 regions were amplified. RT-PCR in the first round (using the HTBI primer set) targeted the TCR CDR3. MiXCR, applied by TCRdb to the multiplex PCR reads, yields one record per CDR3 protein. In the table there are more than 600,000 distinct CDR3 sequences, 15% to 20% of which are singletons. This sample was included in a study of T cells in Graves' hyperthyroidism and ophthalmopathy. The CDR3 has 14 residues. V trimming: 4 bases; J trimming: 7 bases; junction bases outside the gene matches: 8. Germline lookup yields CDR1 DFQATT and CDR2 SNEGSKA (reference sequence).

The receptor comes from a man between 18 and 35 years old with Graves' hyperthyroidism. V gene TRBV20-1 combines with J gene TRBJ2-1; 9 bases line up with TRBD2. Source material: blood. CDR3 DNA sequence: TGCAGTGCTATCGATAGCGGGAGTACGAATGAGCAGTTCTTC. Translating gives CSAIDSGSTNEQFF.